These 32 T cell receptor beta chains were all obtained from the same sample, sequenced in a study of T-cell reconstitution after alpha-beta-depleted transplantation in children. As it was prepared, the TCRbeta library received unique molecular identifiers. MiXCR was run by TCRdb on the PCR reads, yielding one entry per CDR3 protein. This sample has fewer than 550,000 distinct CDR3 sequences, with 15% to 20% found just once. Here the sequenced sample was PBMCs, mostly from graft donor cells, taken 360 days after TCRalphabeta/CD19-depleted stem cell transplant. Source of these receptors: a boy in the first two years of life who had a stem cell transplant for Wiskott-Aldrich syndrome, so the T cells may come from the graft donor.

This clonotype was observed many times. The chain links TRBV12-3 or TRBV12-4 to TRBJ2-7; 10 bases line up with TRBD2. The CDR3 totals 15 residues. Trimming removed 2 bases from V and 2 bases from J; junction bases left unmatched: 3. In DNA, the CDR3 is TGTGCCAGCAGTTTAAGTAGCGGGAGGACCTACGAGCAGTACTTC. Protein: CASSLSSGRTYEQYF.

This clonotype was seen more than once but under ten times. The chain recombines TRBV19 with TRBJ1-5, with D possibly being TRBD1 (5 bases). This CDR3 comprises 15 residues. Germline V lookup: CDR1 LNHDA, CDR2 SQIVND (reference sequence). Trimming took off 7 bases at V and 2 bases at J, with 15 bases between the two ends. CDR3 amino acids: CASILTAGRNQPQHF. CDR3 in DNA: TGTGCCAGTATACTAACGGCAGGGCGCAATCAGCCCCAGCATTTT. The full variable domain, its missing parts supplied by reference TRBV19 and TRBJ1-5, is DGGITQSPKYLFRKEGQNVTLSCEQNLNHDAMYWYRQDPGQGLRLIYYSQIVNDFQKGDIAEGYSVSREKKESFPLTVTSAQKNPTAFYLCASILTAGRNQPQHFGDGTRLSIL.

This sequence joins TRBV7-2 and TRBJ2-5; D is perhaps TRBD2 (6 bases). The CDR3 is 14 amino acids. V lost 5 bases and J lost 6, with 16 bases in between. The germline CDR1 and CDR2 sequences are SGHTA and FQGNSA. In nucleotides, the CDR3 is TGTGCCAGCAGCCCGGGAGCGAAAAGGAAGACCCAGTACTTC. Protein product: CASSPGAKRKTQYF.

There are a few counts of this clonotype. V and J are TRBV7-8 and TRBJ2-7; D gene uncertain. This CDR3 comprises 15 residues. V dropped 1 base and J dropped 0 bases, with 10 bases sitting between them. Germline CDR1 reads SGHVS; CDR2 reads FQNEAQ. The CDR3 spells CASSLGLATSYEQYF. Written as DNA, the CDR3 is TGTGCCAGCAGCTTAGGATTGGCAACCTCCTACGAGCAGTACTTC.

This chain links TRBV27 with TRBJ1-2; 8 bases fit TRBD1. The CDR3 sequence is 15 residues long. V shed 5 bases and J 7 bases; nucleotides not matched to a gene: 12. Germline CDR1 MNHEY, CDR2 SMNVEV (reference sequence). CDR3 protein: CASSALWTGRLGYTF. CDR3 nucleotides: TGTGCCAGCAGTGCCTTATGGACAGGGAGACTTGGCTACACCTTC.

The chain links TRBV18 to TRBJ1-4; D is uncertain. Per germline, CDR1 KGHSH and CDR2 LQKENI. The CDR3 has 13 residues. Trimming removed 2 bases from V and 7 bases from J, with 8 bases in between. CDR3 in DNA: TGTGCCAGCTCACCAGGGATGGGTGAAAAACTGTTTTTT. Its translation: CASSPGMGEKLFF. Full variable domain (outside the CDR3, taken from reference TRBV18 and TRBJ1-4): NAGVMQNPRHLVRRRGQEARLRCSPMKGHSHVYWYRQLPEEGLKFMVYLQKENIIDESGMPKERFSAEFPKEGPSILRIQQVVRGDSAAYFCASSPGMGEKLFFGSGTQLSVL.

The chain is built from TRBV25-1 and TRBJ2-1; D gene unclear. Germline assignment: CDR1 MGHDK and CDR2 SYGVNS. The CDR3 sequence is 14 residues long. V shed 4 bases and J shed 7 bases, with 14 bases lying between them. The CDR3 bases are TGTGCCAGCAGTGGGAGAAGGTTATTGAATGAGCAGTTCTTC. Translating it yields CASSGRRLLNEQFF.

The chain carries TRBV20-1 and TRBJ2-4; TRBD1 is a possible D gene (8 bases). Germline V lookup: CDR1 DFQATT, CDR2 SNEGSKA (reference sequence). Trimming stripped 2 bases from V and 6 bases from J, with 17 bases between. The CDR3 sequence is 15 residues long. CDR3 in amino acids: CSARPQGGVVNIQYF. The CDR3 DNA sequence: TGCAGTGCTAGACCACAGGGGGGGGTGGTAAACATTCAGTACTTC.

This clonotype was counted a few times. This chain joins TRBV10-3 and TRBJ2-7; no definite D call. Germline V CDR1 and CDR2: ENHRY, SYGVKD. Trimming removed 0 bases from V and 2 bases from J, with 11 bases in between. The CDR3 runs to 15 residues. CDR3 sequence (DNA): TGTGCCATCAGTGAGTCGATTGGCTTCCCCTACGAGCAGTACTTC. It codes for CAISESIGFPYEQYF.

Worth noting for this clonotype: One end of the junction does not line up with germline, which may come from a read error. V and J are TRBV7-9 and TRBJ2-3; no definite D call. This CDR3 is built from 13 residues. Germline assignment: CDR1 SEHNR and CDR2 FQNEAQ (reference sequence). The CDR3 DNA follows: TGTGCCAGCAGTGGCTTAGGCACAGATACGCGGTATTTT. Translated: CASSGLGTDTRYF.

CDR3 bases: TGTGCCAGCGGCGGGTCAGGGTGGAATTCACCCCTCCACTTT. This gives the protein CASGGSGWNSPLHF. V and J are TRBV11-2 and TRBJ1-6; possible D gene TRBD1, 5 bases. Germline CDR1 SGHAT, CDR2 FQNNGV. There are 14 residues in the CDR3. V shed 8 bases and J shed 7 bases, with 15 bases lying between them.

In DNA, the CDR3 is TGCGCCAGCAGCCGACATGGGGTGGCAGTAGATAATTCACCCCTCCACTTT. This translates into CASSRHGVAVDNSPLHF. The rearrangement links TRBV5-1 to TRBJ1-6, with D hard to call. V was clipped by 4 bases and J by 5 bases, with 19 bases between them. The CDR3 has 17 amino acids. Germline V CDR1 and CDR2: SGHRS, YFSETQ.

The table lists this clonotype with a few counts. V gene TRBV10-3 combines with J gene TRBJ2-1; perhaps TRBD2 as D (7 bases). V was trimmed by 2 bases and J by 5 bases, leaving 19 bases between them. The CDR3 contains 17 residues. Germline CDR1 ENHRY, CDR2 SYGVKD. The CDR3 nucleotides read TGTGCCATCAGTGAGAGAGGGGGAGGGCCCATCCACAATGAGCAGTTCTTC. It codes for CAISERGGGPIHNEQFF.

The chain recombines TRBV7-9 with TRBJ2-3, with 9 bases aligning to TRBD2. This CDR3 has 20 amino acids. The V gene end was trimmed by 0 bases and the J gene end by 0 bases; junction bases not matched to a gene: 13. CDR1 and CDR2 (germline): SEHNR, FQNEAQ (reference sequence). The DNA for the CDR3 is TGTGCCAGCAGCTTAGCGACCTACGCTCTTAGCGGGAGTAGCACAGATACGCAGTATTTT. It specifies CASSLATYALSGSSTDTQYF.

This clonotype was seen a few times. The genes are TRBV6-5 and TRBJ2-5; TRBD1 might be the D (5 bases). Germline assignment: CDR1 MNHEY and CDR2 SVGAGI. This CDR3 is built from 15 residues. Trimming pared 2 bases from V and 2 bases from J, leaving 12 bases between. The CDR3 DNA reads TGTGCCAGCAGTTACACAACGACAGCACAAGAGACCCAGTACTTC. Protein product: CASSYTTTAQETQYF.

This clonotype was recorded a few times. The rearrangement links TRBV20-1 to TRBJ2-7; no clear D gene. The germline V and J ends were trimmed by 5 bases and 4 bases, with 12 bases remaining between them. Germline CDR1 reads DFQATT; CDR2 reads SNEGSKA (reference sequence). CDR3 length: 12 residues. The CDR3 sequence: CSALKQKYEQYF. In DNA form, the CDR3 reads TGCAGTGCTCTGAAGCAGAAATACGAGCAGTACTTC.

This clonotype came up a few times. The chain uses TRBV10-3 and TRBJ2-4; tentative D call: TRBD1 (6 bases). Germline values: CDR1 ENHRY, CDR2 SYGVKD. The CDR3 length is 18 residues. V lost 2 bases and J lost 0, with 17 bases in between. The CDR3 coding sequence is TGTGCCATCAGTGAGAGGTCCGGGACAACTCTAGCCAAAAACATTCAGTACTTC. Translation gives CAISERSGTTLAKNIQYF.

This clonotype was picked up a small number of times. The chain links TRBV5-1 to TRBJ2-2; 9 nucleotides line up with TRBD1. Germline CDR1 SGHRS, CDR2 YFSETQ. Trimming removed 5 bases from V and 5 bases from J; junction bases left unmatched: 7. CDR3 length: 15 residues. Here the CDR3 DNA reads TGCGCCAGCAGATCCGGGACAGGGCTGACCGGGGAGCTGTTTTTT. Protein sequence: CASRSGTGLTGELFF.

V and J are TRBV7-2 and TRBJ2-5; D possibly uses TRBD1 or TRBD2 (5 bases each). Germline CDR1 and CDR2: SGHTA and FQGNSA. Trimming removed 5 bases at V and 4 bases at J, with 17 bases between. This CDR3 has 15 amino acids. The DNA for the CDR3 is TGTGCCAGCAGCCCAGGGCGGAAGGGGAGAGAGACCCAGTACTTC. Amino acid sequence: CASSPGRKGRETQYF.

The rearrangement uses TRBV5-1 and TRBJ2-1, with a tentative D call TRBD1 (5 bases). The V gene's germline CDR1 is SGHRS and CDR2 YFSETQ. This CDR3 has 14 amino acids. Trimming shortened V by 2 bases and J by 7 bases, and 13 bases separated the two germline ends. CDR3 DNA sequence: TGCGCCAGCAGCTTTGTCTGGACAACTAATGAGCAGTTCTTC. Its protein is CASSFVWTTNEQFF.

The chain recombines TRBV20-1 with TRBJ2-1, with unresolved D. Germline V gene data show CDR1 as DFQATT and CDR2 as SNEGSKA (reference sequence). CDR3 length: 14 residues. The V gene lost 3 bases and the J gene lost 5 bases, with 14 bases spanning the gap. The CDR3 here is CSARGQQGHNEQFF. The CDR3 DNA follows: TGCAGTGCTAGGGGCCAACAAGGACACAATGAGCAGTTCTTC.

This clonotype has a handful of counts. The chain has TRBV20-1 and TRBJ1-4, with D possibly TRBD1 on 5 matching bases. From germline, CDR1 is DFQATT and CDR2 SNEGSKA (reference sequence). Trimming removed 1 base from V and 5 bases from J, with 8 bases in between. CDR3 length: 13 amino acids. As DNA, the CDR3 is TGCAGTGCTAGAGTATGGGGGAATGAAAAACTGTTTTTT. Encoded protein: CSARVWGNEKLFF.

In its sample, this clonotype was seen a few times. The V gene is TRBV7-2, the J gene TRBJ2-7; 10 bases map to TRBD2. V was pared by 1 base and J by 3 bases, with 3 bases of the junction left unmatched. CDR3 size: 15 residues. Germline V lookup: CDR1 SGHTA, CDR2 FQGNSA. The CDR3 region has the DNA TGTGCCAGCAGCTTAGAGGGACTAGCGAACTACGAGCAGTACTTC. Encoded protein: CASSLEGLANYEQYF.

The CDR3 loop reads CASSDSSGQGEKLFF. Written as DNA, the CDR3 is TGTGCCAGCAGTGATTCGTCCGGACAAGGAGAAAAACTGTTTTTT. The chain has TRBV2 and TRBJ1-4; the D gene is possibly TRBD1 (5 bases). The CDR3 loop spans 15 amino acids. V was shortened by 3 bases and J by 8 bases, with 16 bases between the two germline ends. From germline, CDR1 is SNHLY and CDR2 FYNNEI.

The chain uses TRBV5-1 and TRBJ2-2, with D perhaps TRBD1 (5 bases). V shed 4 bases and J shed 4 bases, with 17 bases lying between them. Germline V lookup: CDR1 SGHRS, CDR2 YFSETQ. This CDR3 is built from 16 residues. CDR3 in amino acids: CASSLLGVGATGELFF. CDR3 sequence (DNA): TGCGCCAGCAGCCTTCTTGGAGTAGGGGCCACCGGGGAGCTGTTTTTT.

This clonotype was seen only a few times. The chain carries TRBV28 and TRBJ1-2, with D possibly being TRBD1 (6 bases). Germline-derived CDR1 and CDR2 are MDHEN and SYDVKM. The CDR3 extends over 15 amino acids. V dropped 6 bases and J dropped 4 bases, with 18 bases sitting between them. The DNA for the CDR3 is TGTGCCAGCAGAACCCGGGACACCCCATCCTATGGCTACACCTTC. Translated: CASRTRDTPSYGYTF.

This clonotype was recorded a few times. The chain combines TRBV28 with TRBJ2-3; D may be TRBD1 (5 bases). Trimming stripped 1 base from V and 3 bases from J, with 14 bases between. CDR3 length: 16 amino acids. The germline V gene has CDR1 MDHEN and CDR2 SYDVKM. CDR3 bases: TGTGCCAGCAGTTTATTAAGGGATAGGGGAACAGATACGCAGTATTTT. It yields the protein CASSLLRDRGTDTQYF.

This clonotype turned up a few times. The CDR3 sequence: CASSSYRTGGWQPQHF. The DNA of the CDR3 is TGTGCCAGCAGTTCCTACCGGACAGGGGGTTGGCAGCCCCAGCATTTT. V usage is TRBV6-2 or TRBV6-3 and J usage is TRBJ1-5, with 10 positions matching TRBD1. The V gene end was trimmed by 4 bases and the J gene end by 7 bases; junction bases not matched to a gene: 10. Germline CDR1 reads MNHEY; CDR2 reads SVGEGT. This CDR3 comprises 16 residues.

This clonotype was seen a handful of times. CDR3: CASSFRQGAHEQYF. The CDR3 DNA is TGTGCCAGCAGCTTTCGACAGGGGGCTCACGAGCAGTACTTC. The chain employs TRBV7-8 and TRBJ2-7, with 10 bases aligning to TRBD1. Germline CDR1 and CDR2: SGHVS and FQNEAQ. The CDR3 is made up of 14 amino acids. V lost 3 bases and J lost 5; bases outside the gene matches: 4. Supplemented by reference TRBV7-8 and TRBJ2-7, the full variable domain reads GAGVSQSPRYKVAKRGQDVALRCDPISGHVSLFWYQQALGQGPEFLTYFQNEAQLDKSGLPSDRFFAERPEGSVSTLKIQRTQQEDSAVYLCASSFRQGAHEQYFGPGTRLTVT.

This clonotype was recorded at least ten times. The genes are TRBV5-1 and TRBJ2-1; D remains ambiguous. The CDR3 is made up of 12 amino acids. V was trimmed by 5 bases and J by 1 base, leaving 4 bases between them. The V gene's germline CDR1 is SGHRS and CDR2 YFSETQ. The CDR3, as DNA: TGCGCCAGCAGGTTGTCCTACAATGAGCAGTTCTTC. It is translated as CASRLSYNEQFF.

This chain connects TRBV12-3 or TRBV12-4 to TRBJ2-7; possible D gene TRBD1, 6 bases. The length of the CDR3 is 15 residues. Between the trimmed V and J ends, which lost 5 bases and 3 bases, there was a span of 17 bases. CDR3 in amino acids: CASSRWGREGYEQYF. CDR3 nucleotides: TGTGCCAGCAGTCGCTGGGGGCGCGAAGGCTACGAGCAGTACTTC.

The V gene is TRBV7-9, the J gene TRBJ2-7; TRBD2 aligns across 12 bases. Per germline, CDR1 SEHNR and CDR2 FQNEAQ (reference sequence). This CDR3 has 15 residues. Trimming took 4 bases from V and 3 from J; bases not matched to a gene: 4. The DNA of the CDR3 is TGTGCCAGCAGCTCTACGACTAGCGGGAGCTACGAGCAGTACTTC. Amino acid sequence: CASSSTTSGSYEQYF.